These 32 T cell receptor beta chains came from one sample sequenced in a study of vaccination effects on CD4 cells after COVID-19. Only in-frame clones appear in the TCRdb table, and some are missing; sequencing was by immunoSEQ multiplex PCR. The sample consists of some 66,000 clones, over 75% of them appearing once. It was after approximately 10 days of culture that CD4+ T cells were isolated. Everyone in the study got two shots of either the BNT162b2 or mRNA-1273 vaccine. The antigens for these receptors are not known. The sequencing here drew on CD4+ T cells from PBMCs cultured without peptide, taken after COVID-19 vaccination. These receptors all come from a human donor who received a COVID-19 vaccine.

CDR3 protein: CAWATGNEQFF. The CDR3 nucleotides are TGTGCCTGGGCTACAGGGAATGAGCAGTTCTTC. V gene TRBV30 combines with J gene TRBJ2-1; TRBD1 might be the D (6 bases). The V end was cut by 5 bases, the J end by 7 bases, with 9 bases between. In germline, CDR1 is GTSNPN, CDR2 SVGIG (reference sequence). The CDR3 consists of 11 residues.

The DNA of the CDR3 is TGTGCCAGCAGCCAAGGGACCCGGACTGGAAACACCATATATTTT. It translates to CASSQGTRTGNTIYF. The chain combines TRBV3-1 (or the pseudogene TRBV3-2) with TRBJ1-3; D gene ambiguous. This CDR3 region has 15 residues. The germline V and J ends were trimmed by 1 base and 2 bases, with 9 bases remaining between them. Per the germline V gene, CDR1 is LGHDT and CDR2 is YNNKEL (reference sequence).

This rearrangement joins TRBV20-1 to TRBJ1-1, with D maybe TRBD1 (5 bases). CDR3 length: 17 residues. Trimming stripped 3 bases from V and 1 base from J, with 21 bases between. Germline V CDR1 and CDR2: DFQATT, SNEGSKA (reference sequence). This CDR3 is CSASLVPRWGGNTEAFF. Written as DNA, the CDR3 is TGCAGTGCTAGTCTCGTTCCCAGGTGGGGGGGGAACACTGAAGCTTTCTTT.

The rearrangement joins TRBV7-2 to TRBJ2-7; 9 bases fit TRBD1. The CDR3 length is 13 residues. J gave up 8 bases and V 5 bases, and 7 bases lay outside the gene matches. From germline, CDR1 is SGHTA and CDR2 FQGNSA. The CDR3 nucleotides read TGTGCCAGCAGCCCACGGACAGGGGATAAGCAGTACGTC. Encoded protein: CASSPRTGDKQYV.

The chain is built from TRBV3-1 (or the pseudogene TRBV3-2) and TRBJ2-7; D remains ambiguous. Germline loops: CDR1 LGHDT, CDR2 YNNKEL (reference sequence). The CDR3 has 11 residues. The V end was cut by 0 bases, the J end by 11 bases, with 8 bases between. The CDR3 loop reads CASSQDSKEYV. The CDR3 coding sequence is TGTGCCAGCAGCCAAGATAGTAAGGAGTACGTC.

J is TRBJ1-2 and V is TRBV7-2; D is possibly TRBD1 (5 bases). The CDR3 length is 13 residues. Germline CDR1 SGHTA, CDR2 FQGNSA. The V and J ends lost 5 bases and 6 bases respectively, with 13 bases between them. The CDR3 loop reads CASSRDRVNGYTF. The CDR3 DNA follows: TGTGCCAGCAGCCGCGACAGAGTCAATGGCTACACCTTC.

The gene calls are TRBV24-1 and TRBJ1-2; D may be TRBD1 (5 bases). The CDR3 consists of 14 residues. Looked up from germline, CDR1 is KGHDR and CDR2 is SFDVKD. V was cut by 1 base and J by 8 bases, with 13 bases left in between. The CDR3 is CATSDLRGGGGYTF. CDR3 nucleotides: TGTGCCACCAGTGATTTAAGGGGAGGAGGAGGCTACACCTTC.

This chain connects TRBV18 to TRBJ1-1, with TRBD1 matching over 9 bases. This CDR3 is 15 amino acids long. Looked up from germline, CDR1 is KGHSH and CDR2 is LQKENI. With V trimmed by 3 bases and J by 1 base, 3 bases remained unmatched. The CDR3 protein is CASSPRTGENTEAFF. The CDR3 coding sequence is TGTGCCAGCTCACCTCGGACAGGGGAGAACACTGAAGCTTTCTTT.

This clone has only one observation. The chain joins TRBV7-2 to TRBJ1-2; D remains ambiguous. Trimming cost V 6 bases and J 2 bases, with 7 bases left between them. CDR1 SGHTA and CDR2 FQGNSA come from the germline V gene. The CDR3 totals 12 residues. CDR3 loop: CASRASNYGYTF. In DNA, the CDR3 is TGTGCCAGCAGGGCTTCCAACTATGGCTACACCTTC.

This sequence joins TRBV5-1 and TRBJ2-3, with 9 bases aligning to TRBD1. Germline values: CDR1 SGHRS, CDR2 YFSETQ. The length of the CDR3 is 16 residues. Trimming took 5 bases from V and 5 from J; bases not matched to a gene: 12. CDR3 DNA: TGCGCCAGCAGTCTACAGGGGGCAAATGAAGGAGATACGCAGTATTTT. Encoded protein: CASSLQGANEGDTQYF.

The sample holds a few counts of this clone. The CDR3 loop is CASSARQGQLYNEQFF. The DNA of the CDR3 is TGTGCCAGCAGCGCCCGACAGGGCCAACTATACAATGAGCAGTTCTTC. V gene TRBV9 combines with J gene TRBJ2-1, with TRBD1 matching 7 bases. Losses at the gene ends were 3 bases for V and 4 bases for J; bases not matched to a gene: 10. This CDR3 contains 16 residues. Germline V gives CDR1 SGDLS, CDR2 YYNGEE. Looking up the rest from reference TRBV9 and TRBJ2-1 gives the full variable domain: DSGVTQTPKHLITATGQRVTLRCSPRSGDLSVYWYQQSLDQGLQFLIQYYNGEERAKGNILERFSAQQFPDLHSELNLSSLELGDSALYFCASSARQGQLYNEQFFGPGTRLTVL.

The rearrangement links TRBV6-6 to TRBJ2-7, with TRBD1 identical over 10 bases. This CDR3 comprises 15 residues. The ends lost 4 bases at V and 1 base at J; junction bases unmatched: 4. Germline CDR1 MNHNY, CDR2 SVGAGI (reference sequence). In DNA, the CDR3 is TGTGCCAGCAGTTGGACAGGGGGGATTTCCTACGAGCAGTACGTC. Translating it yields CASSWTGGISYEQYV.

The rearrangement joins TRBV9 to TRBJ2-3, with a tentative D call TRBD2 (6 bases). The CDR3 has 14 residues. Germline loops: CDR1 SGDLS, CDR2 YYNGEE. Trimming took 4 bases from V and 4 from J, leaving 13 bases between them. The DNA of the CDR3 is TGTGCCAGCAGCCAACATCCTAGCGCAGATACGCAGTATTTT. This translates into CASSQHPSADTQYF.

V gene TRBV6-5 combines with J gene TRBJ2-4; D possibly corresponds to TRBD2 (6 bases). The CDR3 contains 16 residues. V was cut by 4 bases and J by 9 bases, with 22 bases left in between. Germline V gene data show CDR1 as MNHEY and CDR2 as SVGAGI. Here the CDR3 reads CASSSDWEAGGGIQYF. In nucleotides, the CDR3 is TGTGCCAGCAGTTCCGATTGGGAGGCCGGGGGTGGCATTCAGTACTTC.

V is TRBV5-1 and J is TRBJ1-5, with a tentative D call TRBD1 (6 bases). Trimming cost V 2 bases and J 4 bases, with 16 bases left between them. Looked up from germline, CDR1 is SGHRS and CDR2 is YFSETQ. There are 16 residues in the CDR3. The CDR3 sequence is CASSFGPDRPNQPQHF. CDR3 DNA sequence: TGCGCCAGCAGCTTTGGTCCAGACAGGCCTAATCAGCCCCAGCATTTT.

This rearrangement joins TRBV28 to TRBJ2-7, with D tentatively TRBD2 (5 bases). The CDR3 extends over 15 amino acids. Trimming cost V 6 bases and J 2 bases, with 17 bases left between them. The germline gives CDR1 MDHEN, CDR2 SYDVKM. CDR3 sequence reads: CASSLALDGAYEQYV. The CDR3 DNA follows: TGTGCCAGCAGCCTAGCCCTGGACGGAGCCTACGAGCAGTACGTC.

The chain is built from TRBV6-5 and TRBJ1-5; D not certain. The CDR3 sequence is 14 residues long. Looked up from germline, CDR1 is MNHEY and CDR2 is SVGAGI. Trimming removed 8 bases at V and 2 bases at J, with 13 bases between. Written as DNA, the CDR3 is TGTGCCAGCTTGATAGAATTTCGCAATCAGCCCCAGCATTTT. Encoded protein: CASLIEFRNQPQHF.

The chain employs TRBV2 and TRBJ2-5, with D perhaps assigned TRBD1 or TRBD2 (5 bases each). Germline V gives CDR1 SNHLY, CDR2 FYNNEI. The CDR3 has 13 amino acids. Trimming cost V 5 bases and J 2 bases, with 9 bases left between them. DNA for the CDR3: TGTGCCAGCAGTCTAGAGGGGCAAGAGACCCAGTACTTC. Translation: CASSLEGQETQYF.

This clone occurred once. The J gene is TRBJ2-1, the V gene TRBV7-2; 7 bases map to TRBD1. This CDR3 comprises 14 residues. CDR1 is SGHTA, CDR2 FQGNSA, per germline. The J segment lost 8 bases and the V segment lost 4 bases, leaving 8 bases of the junction unmatched. In nucleotides, the CDR3 is TGTGCCAGCAGCTCCAAGGGGGCGGGCGATGAGCAGTTCTTC. Translation: CASSSKGAGDEQFF.

V and J are TRBV4-1 and TRBJ1-3; possible D gene TRBD1, 6 bases. CDR3 length: 16 residues. Deletions cut 0 bases from V and 4 bases from J, with 13 bases between. Per the germline V gene, CDR1 is MGHRA and CDR2 is YSYEKL. CDR3 bases: TGCGCCAGCAGCCAAGATGGGGGGGCTCTAGGAAACACCATATATTTT. It translates to CASSQDGGALGNTIYF.

This clone turned up a few times. The CDR3 spells CASSLWGQPNTGELFF. The CDR3 DNA reads as TGTGCCAGCAGTTTGTGGGGACAGCCAAACACCGGGGAGCTGTTTTTT. V and J are TRBV28 and TRBJ2-2; 7 bases are shared with TRBD1. V shed 3 bases, J shed 2 bases, and the junction held 6 bases outside the gene matches. Looked up from germline, CDR1 is MDHEN and CDR2 is SYDVKM. The CDR3 contains 16 residues.

This clone was found a few times. The CDR3 sequence: CASSRGRLNTEAFF. As DNA, the CDR3 is TGCGCCAGCAGCCGCGGGCGGCTGAACACTGAAGCTTTCTTT. The chain couples TRBV4-1 to TRBJ1-1, with D unresolved. This CDR3 region has 14 residues. V lost 4 bases and J 0 bases, leaving 9 bases between the germline ends. Germline-derived CDR1 and CDR2 are MGHRA and YSYEKL.

This clone was counted a few times. This sequence joins TRBV30 and TRBJ1-6; TRBD1 is a possible D gene (6 bases). V lost 3 bases and J lost 9, with 18 bases in between. CDR1 is GTSNPN and CDR2 is SVGIG in the germline V gene (reference sequence). There are 15 residues in the CDR3. This chain's CDR3 is CAWSNRGGPSSPLHF. The CDR3 DNA reads as TGTGCCTGGAGCAACCGCGGGGGCCCAAGTTCACCCCTCCACTTT. The whole variable domain, filled in from reference TRBV30 and TRBJ1-6, reads SQTIHQWPATLVQPVGSPLSLECTVEGTSNPNLYWYRQAAGRGLQLLFYSVGIGQISSEVPQNLSASRPQDRQFILSSKKLLLSDSGFYLCAWSNRGGPSSPLHFGNGTRLTVT.

This clone appeared a few times. The chain couples TRBV11-3 to TRBJ2-2; 8 bases are shared with TRBD1. This CDR3 comprises 14 residues. The ends lost 5 bases at V and 4 bases at J; junction bases unmatched: 3. Germline loops: CDR1 SGHNT, CDR2 YENEEA. CDR3 region: CASSQTGVTGELFF. DNA for the CDR3: TGTGCCAGCAGCCAGACAGGGGTCACCGGGGAGCTGTTTTTT.

In the case of this clone: One end of the junction is discordant with germline, which a read error may explain. This CDR3 is also generated by other DNA sequences in the sample. The chain employs TRBV2 and TRBJ1-1; no clear D. The CDR3 length is 12 residues. The germline gives CDR1 SNHLY, CDR2 FYNNEI. The CDR3 DNA reads as TGTGCCAGCAGCCCCGATCCCCATCGGGATTCATTT. Translation: CASSPDPHRDSF.

The genes are TRBV7-2 and TRBJ1-5, with 9 positions matching TRBD1. Germline loops: CDR1 SGHTA, CDR2 FQGNSA. The CDR3 spans 16 residues. V lost 5 bases to trimming and J lost 3 bases; unmatched junction nucleotides: 8. CDR3 bases: TGTGCCAGCAGCCTCACAGGGGGCCCCCCCAATCAGCCCCAGCATTTT. Its translation is CASSLTGGPPNQPQHF.

This chain joins TRBV14 and TRBJ2-5; 10 bases agree with TRBD2. In germline, CDR1 is SGHDN, CDR2 FVKESK. Unmatched junction bases numbered 8, after V lost 1 base and J lost 3 bases. This CDR3 region has 17 residues. The CDR3 bases are TGTGCCAGCAGCCAAGGACGCAGGCTAGCGGGGGAAGAGACCCAGTACTTC. It encodes CASSQGRRLAGEETQYF.

This chain uses TRBV28 with TRBJ2-7; the D gene is possibly TRBD1 (6 bases). CDR1 MDHEN and CDR2 SYDVKM come from the germline V gene. CDR3 length: 13 residues. Trimming took off 6 bases at V and 4 bases at J, with 13 bases between the two ends. The CDR3 bases are TGTGCCAGCAGCCCCTCAGGACAGTACGAGCAGTACGTC. Translating gives CASSPSGQYEQYV.

The chain uses TRBV9 and TRBJ2-3, with D unclear. This CDR3 has 15 amino acids. CDR1 SGDLS and CDR2 YYNGEE come from the germline V gene. Trimming left V 4 bases short and J 0 bases short, with 12 bases between. CDR3 bases: TGTGCCAGCAGCCCTTCGTTGGCAAGCACAGATACGCAGTATTTT. Translating gives CASSPSLASTDTQYF. Combining the CDR3 with reference TRBV9 and TRBJ2-3 gives the whole variable domain DSGVTQTPKHLITATGQRVTLRCSPRSGDLSVYWYQQSLDQGLQFLIQYYNGEERAKGNILERFSAQQFPDLHSELNLSSLELGDSALYFCASSPSLASTDTQYFGPGTRLTVL.

The chain couples TRBV10-3 to TRBJ2-3, with a tentative D call TRBD1 (6 bases). From germline, CDR1 is ENHRY and CDR2 SYGVKD. CDR3 size: 14 residues. Trimming stripped 5 bases from V and 3 bases from J, with 12 bases between. Here the CDR3 DNA reads TGTGCCATCAGTCCCAGGGGTTTGACAGATACGCAGTATTTT. It translates to CAISPRGLTDTQYF.

V usage is TRBV4-3 and J usage is TRBJ1-6, with TRBD1 identical over 8 bases. This CDR3 contains 16 residues. V gave up 4 bases and J gave up 6 bases; unmatched junction bases: 8. CDR1 and CDR2 from the germline V gene are LGHNA and YSLEER. The CDR3 here is CASSREDRGGNSPLHF. The DNA for the CDR3 is TGCGCCAGCAGCCGCGAAGACAGGGGTGGTAATTCACCCCTCCACTTT.

The chain combines TRBV24-1 with TRBJ2-3, with D maybe TRBD1 (6 bases). V was shortened by 6 bases and J by 1 base, with 7 bases between the two germline ends. Germline V lookup: CDR1 KGHDR, CDR2 SFDVKD. This CDR3 has 13 residues. Here the CDR3 reads CATSHRGTDTQYF. The CDR3 DNA reads as TGTGCCACCAGTCACAGGGGCACAGATACGCAGTATTTT.